Listed here is a single T cell receptor beta chain. Authors' methods: The assay estimated nucleated cells by amplifying reference gene primers. The assay was immunoSEQ multiplex PCR, and TCRdb's table has in-frame clones only and misses some. V and J calls and clone size come straight from that table; D and trimming were deduced from the DNA. The repertoire consists of tens of thousands of clones, with about 85% occurring once and the leading ten covering 12% to 15%. The record originates from a study of blood T cell repertoires in COVID-19. Study-wide context: The cDNA or gDNA used as material had been derived from T cells, B-cell-depleted T cells, or PBMCs.

Sequenced: peripheral blood. This receptor was taken from a human donor in a cohort sampled during active COVID-19.

The CDR3 region is CASSQDNRGTEAFF. The CDR3 DNA reads as TGTGCCAGCAGCCAAGACAACAGGGGCACTGAAGCTTTCTTT. The rearrangement joins TRBV3-1 (or the pseudogene TRBV3-2) to TRBJ1-1; 7 bases map to TRBD1. Germline V gene lookup returns CDR1 LGHDT and CDR2 YNNKEL (reference sequence). J lost 4 bases, V lost 0 bases, and 2 bases had no gene match. The CDR3 extends over 14 amino acids.